What follows are 13 T cell receptor beta chains derived from one specimen sequenced in a study of blood T cells in healthy people across ages. The use of a sample-barcoded 5' primer and a J-beta primer mix characterized a second PCR of about 7 to 12 cycles. Each CDR3 protein gets one entry after TCRdb re-called the 5' RACE reads with MiXCR. The sample lists around 710,000 distinct CDR3 sequences; approximately 39% were seen once. The specimen was blood. The receptors stem from a woman aged 60-70 years in good health.

This clonotype was seen a handful of times. This chain links TRBV7-2 with TRBJ2-1, with 7 bases aligning to TRBD2. This CDR3 is 15 amino acids long. The ends lost 5 bases at V and 9 bases at J; junction bases unmatched: 13. CDR1 SGHTA and CDR2 FQGNSA come from the germline V gene. The CDR3 region is CASSRLAGVYAEQFF. The CDR3 DNA reads as TGTGCCAGCAGCCGTCTCGCGGGGGTATATGCTGAGCAGTTCTTC.

This clonotype is a singleton in its sample. The chain carries TRBV5-5 and TRBJ1-4; D unresolved. Trimming left V 4 bases short and J 5 bases short, with 21 bases between. Looked up from germline, CDR1 is SGHKS and CDR2 is YYEKEE (reference sequence). The CDR3 loop spans 17 amino acids. This chain's CDR3 is CASSRPSSTHSNEKLFF. CDR3 coding DNA: TGTGCCAGCAGCCGCCCTTCTTCCACCCACTCAAATGAAAAACTGTTTTTT.

The chain recombines TRBV20-1 with TRBJ1-4; D possibly corresponds to TRBD1 (6 bases). V gave up 6 bases and J gave up 2 bases, with 10 bases separating them. CDR1 and CDR2 (germline): DFQATT, SNEGSKA (reference sequence). This CDR3 has 13 residues. The CDR3, as DNA: TGCAGTGCCAAGGGGGATACTAATGAAAAACTGTTTTTT. Translating gives CSAKGDTNEKLFF.

This clonotype was seen just once. This rearrangement joins TRBV20-1 to TRBJ2-7; 11 bases line up with TRBD1. V lost 6 bases and J lost 2; bases outside the gene matches: 3. This CDR3 is built from 13 residues. Looked up from germline, CDR1 is DFQATT and CDR2 is SNEGSKA (reference sequence). The DNA of the CDR3 is TGCAGTGCCGCGGGACAGGGGGCCTACGAGCAGTACTTC. Its translation: CSAAGQGAYEQYF.

V and J are TRBV3-1 and TRBJ1-2, with D hard to call. The ends were cut back, 0 bases at V and 7 bases at J, with 12 bases in the middle. CDR3 length: 14 amino acids. Germline lookup yields CDR1 LGHDT and CDR2 YNNKEL (reference sequence). CDR3 coding DNA: TGTGCCAGCAGCCAAGAAGGCCTGAGGAGTGGCTACACCTTC. Translated: CASSQEGLRSGYTF.

This clonotype was counted only a few times. CDR3 nucleotides: TGTGCCAGCAGCTTAACGAAGGACCAGAACAATGAGCAGTTCTTC. Its protein is CASSLTKDQNNEQFF. The V and J genes are TRBV7-3 and TRBJ2-1; no definite D call. The length of the CDR3 is 15 residues. From germline, CDR1 is SGHTA and CDR2 FQGTGA. Trimming pared 0 bases from V and 5 bases from J, leaving 11 bases between.

DNA of the CDR3: TGCAGTGCCCAAACCCCAGCGACCGATACGCAGTATTTT. It yields the protein CSAQTPATDTQYF. The V call is TRBV20-1, the J call TRBJ2-3; D not certain. V lost 6 bases and J 6 bases, leaving 16 bases between the germline ends. Germline V gene sequence: CDR1 DFQATT, CDR2 SNEGSKA (reference sequence). This CDR3 contains 13 residues.

This chain links TRBV29-1 with TRBJ1-1; a weak D match, TRBD1 (5 bases). The CDR3 runs to 14 residues. Trimming stripped 5 bases from V and 1 base from J, with 14 bases between. Germline CDR1 and CDR2: SQVTM and ANQGSEA. The chain's CDR3 is CSVPGRHSNTEAFF. The DNA for the CDR3 is TGCAGCGTTCCGGGACGTCACTCGAACACTGAAGCTTTCTTT.

For this clonotype: This may stem from a read error, because a much larger clone lies one nucleotide away. J is TRBJ2-5 and V is TRBV12-3 or TRBV12-4; no firm D call. CDR3 length: 13 amino acids. CDR3: CANSSLGQETQYF. Here the CDR3 DNA reads TGTGCCAACAGTTCCCTTGGCCAAGAGACCCAGTACTTC.

The rearrangement uses TRBV7-9 and TRBJ2-7; D is perhaps TRBD1 or TRBD2 (5 bases each). V dropped 3 bases and J dropped 3 bases, with 9 bases sitting between them. Germline assignment: CDR1 SEHNR and CDR2 FQNEAQ (reference sequence). The CDR3 is 13 residues long. DNA of the CDR3: TGTGCCAGCAGCTTTGAGGGGTACTACGAGCAGTACTTC. Translation gives CASSFEGYYEQYF.

In this sample, this clonotype turned up many times. The genes are TRBV29-1 and TRBJ2-7, with D perhaps TRBD1 (6 bases). The CDR3 is made up of 14 amino acids. Germline lookup yields CDR1 SQVTM and CDR2 ANQGSEA. Deletions cut 7 bases from V and 3 bases from J, with 19 bases between. The CDR3 region is CSGLPGVTIYEQYF. The CDR3 nucleotides read TGCAGCGGCCTCCCAGGGGTAACCATCTACGAGCAGTACTTC.

This clonotype was detected a few times. This rearrangement joins TRBV4-2 to TRBJ2-1; no clear D. Trimming pared 0 bases from V and 6 bases from J, leaving 15 bases between. The CDR3 is 16 amino acids. Germline CDR1 is LGHNA and CDR2 is YNFKEQ. CDR3 coding DNA: TGTGCCAGCAGCCAAGAATCGGCTGCGCAGACCAATGAGCAGTTCTTC. Protein product: CASSQESAAQTNEQFF.

V usage is TRBV3-1 and J usage is TRBJ1-2; 7 nucleotides match TRBD1. CDR1 is LGHDT and CDR2 is YNNKEL in the germline V gene (reference sequence). The CDR3 sequence is 17 residues long. The trim removed 4 bases at V and 4 bases at J, leaving 15 bases unmatched. The CDR3 nucleotides read TGTGCCAGCAGCCCCCACAGGGGAACTCCCCGAAGCTATGGCTACACCTTC. Residues: CASSPHRGTPRSYGYTF.